The T cell receptor beta chain under discussion was sequenced for a study of blood T cells in healthy people across ages. A note on this clonotype: Its target is not known.

PCR was performed a second time for about 7 to 11 cycles using a sample-barcoded 5' primer and a J-beta primer mix. TCRdb recomputed calls from the 5' RACE reads with MiXCR, one row per CDR3 protein. This sample has 890,000 or so distinct CDR3 sequences, with 60% to 80% found just once. Study results and caveats: Older individuals had lower TCR beta diversity per million T cells (the decline was roughly linear). Fewer expanded clones and more diversity marked long-lived versus aged donors. Naive and antigen-experienced cells were not separated, limiting conclusive comparison.

This CDR3 contains 11 residues. The germline V gene encodes CDR1 KGHDR and CDR2 SFDVKD. The V end was cut by 4 bases, the J end by 9 bases, with 6 bases between. The chain joins TRBV24-1 to TRBJ2-1; D call uncertain. The sample consisted of blood. This sequence was found in a man aged 25-40 years in good health. CDR3 amino acids: CATSELSEQFF. Written as DNA, the CDR3 is TGTGCCACCAGTGAATTAAGTGAGCAGTTCTTC.